This T cell receptor (beta chain) was identified in a study of somatic mutations in cytotoxic T cells in rheumatoid arthritis (dated by TCRdb to about 2017). As for the study more broadly: Peripheral blood (around 29 ml EDTA) was collected from patients immediately after diagnosis and before any treatment began. Whether expanded CD8+ T-cell clones in untreated, newly diagnosed rheumatoid arthritis carry somatic mutations was the study question, and clonality was characterized with TCRB deep sequencing. Some V beta antibody-stained T-cell populations were flow-sorted on a FACSAria II or Sony SH800 at nearly 100% purity, and sorted V beta1+ cells also underwent TCRB sequencing. The median ages of the patient and control groups were essentially identical. TCRB deep sequencing covered 50 to 75 patients with rheumatoid arthritis along with 15 to 20 healthy controls. The research as a whole found: CD8+ T-cell clonality in rheumatoid arthritis patients was not significantly different from that in age-matched healthy controls. Several identical CD8+ TCRB sequences were found in both blood and synovial fluid, and in about an eighth of the roughly 65 patients the largest CD8+ clone exceeded 20% of CD8+ cells. In patients, CD8+ clonality rose with age (Spearman r ≈ 0.49), which was not the case in healthy controls. The antigen targets of the expanded CD8+ clones were unknown, and absence from virus-specific databases did not rule out viral specificity. No adjustment for multiple comparisons was made for the slight TRBV07 underrepresentation in patients.

Turning to this clone: The specificity of this receptor is unknown. Base qualities are not at hand, and no much larger clone is one base apart.

The immunoSEQ assay was applied to genomic DNA for TCRB CDR3 sequencing. As for how the authors treated the data: Published virus-specific TCRB sequences were compared with patient CD8+ clones larger than 1%, and only a few matches were found. Only productive TCRB rearrangements were included in the analyses. A clone was defined by a unique TCRB CDR3 sequence, and clonality was computed as a productive clonality index based on Shannon entropy. Repertoire overlap for a pair of samples was computed from each clone's template counts relative to total templates per sample. Flow cytometry-measured V-gene usage correlated with V-gene usage from TCRB sequencing, with a Spearman r of roughly 0.56. Sourced from immuneACCESS, this table was stored by TCRdb with only in-frame sequences that have V and J called. A share of the clones is absent; for the studies checked, an unresolved V gene accounts for under half, and the remainder has no known explanation. For V, J and clone size, that table is used; D and trimming come from the DNA. The sample includes tens of thousands of clones, with over 80% observed a single time. The ten top clones hold about 15% of the sample.

On an AutoMACS, CD4+ and CD8+ cells were isolated via positive magnetic bead selection, and their purity was verified by flow cytometry. A TCR V beta antibody panel was used in flow cytometry to screen first for clonal expansions, which were then characterized by TCRB deep sequencing of sorted CD8+ fractions. Isolation of peripheral blood mononuclear cells was done through Ficoll-Paque PLUS density gradient separation. DNA from CD4-enriched, CD8-enriched or PBMC samples was extracted using Nucleospin Tissue or Tissue XS kits and then quantified on a Qubit 2.0 fluorometer. From cysteine to phenylalanine, the CDR3 is 13 amino acids long. CDR3 DNA is the only sequence kept; it has 39 bases, read in frame from the first base. The junction carries 11 bases between V and J, which are trimmed by 4 bases and 7 bases respectively. CDR1 and CDR2 are read off the germline V gene as MGHRA and YSYEKL.

This clonotype was sampled from an adult with rheumatoid arthritis. Material: CD8+ T cells sorted from blood. This chain joins TRBV4-1 to TRBJ1-5, with a tentative D gene TRBD1 over 5 matching bases. The CDR3 sequence is CASSLNGAQPQHF. The base sequence is TGCGCCAGCAGCCTTAACGGGGCCCAGCCCCAGCATTTT.